This T cell receptor (beta chain) was sequenced for a study of shared clonotypes between healthy human individuals. Overall study results and limits: As a rule, naive subsets had a larger estimated richness than memory subsets.

Comment on this clone: Its matching antigen is unknown.

The donor cohort consisted entirely of Caucasian adults residing in Nashville, Tennessee. Trimming took off 0 bases at V and 5 bases at J, with 14 bases between the two ends. Germline V gives CDR1 MGHRA, CDR2 YSYEKL. The CDR3 totals 15 residues. Measured with immunoSEQ multiplex PCR; TCRdb has only the in-frame clones, and not every one. The table lists around 300,000 clones, roughly 91% of them singletons, with under 20% in the top ten. The origin of this receptor is a man younger than 35 in good health. Sequenced sample: memory CD8+ T cells sorted from blood. Regarding subset: CD45RO+ cells pooled with CCR7-negative TemRA cells. This rearrangement joins TRBV4-1 to TRBJ2-7; D is perhaps TRBD2 (6 bases). The CDR3 here is CASSQDGRGGHEQYF. The CDR3 nucleotides read TGCGCCAGCAGCCAAGATGGAAGGGGAGGCCACGAGCAGTACTTC.